This T cell receptor beta chain was identified in a study of beta chain features in type 1 diabetes. The CDR3 covers 15 residues. V dropped 2 bases and J dropped 3 bases, with 13 bases sitting between them. Germline V gene data show CDR1 as MDHEN and CDR2 as SYDVKM. This clone came up a few times. All of the isolated RNA was reverse transcribed, so expressed TCRB transcripts were sequenced. An average of approximately 3.6 million reads was obtained for naive, central memory and regulatory T cell samples. Clones were sequenced by immunoSEQ multiplex PCR, and TCRdb holds only the in-frame ones, with some missing. The table shows roughly 610,000 clones, with 15% to 19% occurring only once. Sort purity for all populations was recorded as exceeding 98%.

The sequenced sample was naive CD4+ T cells from blood. This chain joins TRBV28 and TRBJ1-2; a possible D gene is TRBD1 (5 bases). The sequence came from a man aged 18 to 30 in good health. This CDR3 is CASSLAATGDYGYTF. The CDR3 DNA reads as TGTGCCAGCAGTTTAGCTGCTACAGGAGACTATGGCTACACCTTC.